This entry is about one TCR beta chain. Its target is not known. This CDR3 spans 17 amino acids. With 1 base clipped from V and 4 bases from J, the junction kept 6 bases outside the gene matches. Germline V gene lookup returns CDR1 DFQATT and CDR2 SNEGSKA (reference sequence). This record comes from a study of response to subunit inactivated influenza vaccine. Study-level points and caveats: The authors suggested that every seasonal influenza vaccination recruits few new T cells.

TCRdb analysed the RT-PCR reads with MiXCR anew, one entry per CDR3 protein. The sample records 500,000 to 600,000 distinct CDR3 sequences, over 9.5% being singletons. The source material was PBMCs from blood, sampled on the day of vaccination. This chain uses TRBV20-1 with TRBJ2-1; 14 positions agree with TRBD2. This TCR was recovered from a man aged 45 to 65 who received an inactivated influenza vaccine. The CDR3 region is CSARGGLAGAFYNEQFF. The CDR3 coding sequence is TGCAGTGCTAGAGGGGGACTAGCGGGAGCGTTTTACAATGAGCAGTTCTTC.